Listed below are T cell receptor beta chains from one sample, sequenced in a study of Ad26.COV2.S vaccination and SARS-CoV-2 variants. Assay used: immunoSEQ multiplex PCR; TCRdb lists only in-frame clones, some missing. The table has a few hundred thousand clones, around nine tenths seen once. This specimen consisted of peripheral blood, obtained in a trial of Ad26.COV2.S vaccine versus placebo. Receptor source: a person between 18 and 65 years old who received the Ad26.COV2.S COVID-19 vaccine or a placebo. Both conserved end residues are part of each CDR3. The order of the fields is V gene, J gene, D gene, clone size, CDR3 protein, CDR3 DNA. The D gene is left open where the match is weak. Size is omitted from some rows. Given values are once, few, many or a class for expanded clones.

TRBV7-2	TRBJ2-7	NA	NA	CASSFDRREQYF	TGTGCCAGCAGCTTCGACCGACGGGAGCAGTACTTC
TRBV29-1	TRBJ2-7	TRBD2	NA	CSARTSGGGAKREQYF	TGCAGCGCACGGACTAGCGGGGGGGGCGCTAAGCGCGAGCAGTACTTC
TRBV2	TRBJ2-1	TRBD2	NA	CASSDPATSGGGNEQFF	TGTGCCAGCAGTGATCCAGCGACTAGCGGGGGTGGGAATGAGCAGTTCTTC
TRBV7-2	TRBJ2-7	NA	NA	CASSLDGGSSYEQYF	TGTGCCAGCAGCTTAGATGGGGGGAGCTCCTACGAGCAGTACTTC
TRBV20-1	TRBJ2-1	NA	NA	CSASVRVAAYNEQFF	TGCAGTGCTAGTGTCCGAGTAGCGGCCTACAATGAGCAGTTCTTC
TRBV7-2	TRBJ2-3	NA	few	CASSSTRSADTQYF	TGTGCCAGCAGCTCCACTAGAAGTGCAGATACGCAGTATTTT
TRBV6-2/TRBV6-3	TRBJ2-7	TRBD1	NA	CASSYSIQGAREQYF	TGTGCCAGCAGTTACTCGATACAGGGGGCGCGTGAGCAGTACTTC
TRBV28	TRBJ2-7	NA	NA	CASSFPAGATYEQYF	TGTGCCAGCAGTTTCCCCGCAGGGGCAACCTACGAGCAGTACTTC
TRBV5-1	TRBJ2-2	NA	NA	CASSQRAGATGELFF	TGCGCCAGCAGCCAAAGGGCAGGTGCGACCGGGGAGCTGTTTTTT
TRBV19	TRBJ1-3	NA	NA	CASSPQLSSGNTIYF	TGTGCCAGTAGTCCCCAATTGAGCTCTGGAAACACCATATATTTT
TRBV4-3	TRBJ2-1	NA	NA	CASSRDVRNEQFF	TGCGCCAGCAGCCGAGATGTACGGAATGAGCAGTTCTTC
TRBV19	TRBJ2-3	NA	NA	CASSKASTDTQYF	TGTGCCAGTAGTAAGGCGAGCACAGATACGCAGTATTTT
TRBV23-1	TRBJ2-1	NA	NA	CASSQQTGHPTRNEQFF	TGCGCCAGCAGCCAACAGACGGGACACCCAACGAGGAATGAGCAGTTCTTC
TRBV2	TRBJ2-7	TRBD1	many	CASRADYRGRYEQYF	TGTGCCAGCAGGGCCGACTACAGGGGGCGGTACGAGCAGTACTTC
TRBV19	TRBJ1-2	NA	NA	CASSIRWQVFSYTF	TGTGCCAGTAGTATAAGGTGGCAGGTCTTTAGCTACACCTTC
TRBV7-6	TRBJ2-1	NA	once	CASRSKHNEQFF	TGTGCCAGCCGAAGCAAGCACAATGAGCAGTTCTTC
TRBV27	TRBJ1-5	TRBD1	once	CASSSGGNQPQHF	TGTGCCAGCAGTTCAGGGGGGAATCAGCCCCAGCATTTT
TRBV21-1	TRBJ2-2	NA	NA	CASSKVISGLPAGELFF	TGTGCCAGCAGCAAAGTTATTTCGGGACTCCCCGCCGGGGAGCTGTTTTTT
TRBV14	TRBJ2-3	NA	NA	CASSQWEVDTDTQYF	TGTGCCAGCAGCCAGTGGGAGGTGGACACAGATACGCAGTATTTT
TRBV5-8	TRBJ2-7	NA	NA	CASSLEGRQGDEQYF	TGTGCCAGCAGCTTGGAAGGTCGGCAGGGAGACGAGCAGTACTTC
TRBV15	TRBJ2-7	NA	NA	CATSRQTGNYEQYF	TGTGCCACCAGCAGGCAGACAGGAAACTACGAGCAGTACTTC
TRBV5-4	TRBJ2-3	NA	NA	CASSRGASPITDTQYF	TGTGCCAGCAGCCGCGGGGCTAGCCCTATCACAGATACGCAGTATTTT
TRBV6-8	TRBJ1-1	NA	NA	CAGWWQANTEAFF	TGTGCCGGGTGGTGGCAGGCGAACACTGAAGCTTTCTTT
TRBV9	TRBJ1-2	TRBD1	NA	CASSVLSSNTGTGISYTF	TGTGCCAGCAGCGTTCTTTCTTCGAATACCGGGACAGGAATTAGCTACACCTTC
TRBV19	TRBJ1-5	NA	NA	CASRGGGGVANLRGQPQHF	TGTGCCAGTCGTGGGGGCGGGGGGGTAGCCAACCTCCGAGGGCAGCCCCAGCATTTT
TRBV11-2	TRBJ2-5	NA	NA	CASSFRGRLQETQYF	TGTGCCAGCAGCTTTCGGGGGAGGCTCCAAGAGACCCAGTACTTC
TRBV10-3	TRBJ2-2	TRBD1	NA	CAIRGQGGFGFAGELFF	TGTGCCATCAGGGGACAGGGAGGTTTTGGTTTCGCCGGGGAGCTGTTTTTT
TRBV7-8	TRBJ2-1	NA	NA	CASSLGVRGARYNEQFF	TGTGCCAGCAGCTTAGGAGTTCGGGGGGCGCGGTACAATGAGCAGTTCTTC
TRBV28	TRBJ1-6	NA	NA	CASSLPGFHNSPLHF	TGTGCCAGCAGTTTACCGGGCTTTCATAATTCACCCCTCCACTTT
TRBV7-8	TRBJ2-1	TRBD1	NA	CASSTMLTGGRLFNEQFF	TGTGCCAGCAGCACAATGCTAACAGGGGGCCGTCTATTCAATGAGCAGTTCTTC
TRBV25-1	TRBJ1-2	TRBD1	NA	CASSLQGVGGYTF	TGTGCCAGCAGTTTACAGGGGGTGGGTGGCTACACCTTC
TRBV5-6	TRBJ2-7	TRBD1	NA	CASSYGQGRSDDYEQYF	TGTGCCAGCAGCTACGGACAGGGGAGGAGCGACGACTACGAGCAGTACTTC
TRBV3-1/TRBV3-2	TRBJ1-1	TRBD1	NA	CASSFLPRTGGTEAFF	TGTGCCAGCAGCTTCCTCCCCCGGACAGGGGGCACTGAAGCTTTCTTT
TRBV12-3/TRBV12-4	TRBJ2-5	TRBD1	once	CASSSTGVETQYF	TGTGCCAGCAGTAGTACAGGGGTGGAGACCCAGTACTTC
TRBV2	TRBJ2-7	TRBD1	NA	CASSPGTARTYEQYF	TGTGCCAGCAGTCCCGGGACAGCGAGAACCTACGAGCAGTACTTC
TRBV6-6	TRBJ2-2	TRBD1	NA	CASGETGIDTGELFF	TGTGCCAGCGGAGAGACAGGGATCGACACCGGGGAGCTGTTTTTT
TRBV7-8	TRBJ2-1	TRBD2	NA	CASSFGIFSGGVYNEQFF	TGTGCCAGCAGCTTCGGTATTTTCAGCGGGGGGGTTTACAATGAGCAGTTCTTC
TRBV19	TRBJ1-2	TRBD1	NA	CASLTGQGAPRGYTF	TGTGCCAGTCTAACTGGACAGGGGGCACCTCGGGGCTACACCTTC
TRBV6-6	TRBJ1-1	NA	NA	CASIDYRNTEAFF	TGTGCCAGCATAGACTACAGAAACACTGAAGCTTTCTTT
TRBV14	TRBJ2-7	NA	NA	CASSQLGLRAEQYF	TGTGCCAGCAGCCAATTAGGGTTGAGGGCAGAGCAGTACTTC
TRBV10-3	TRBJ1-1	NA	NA	CAIKGEGYTEAFF	TGTGCCATAAAGGGGGAAGGGTACACTGAAGCTTTCTTT
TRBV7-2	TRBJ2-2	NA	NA	CASSPRGPDTGELFF	TGTGCCAGCAGCCCCAGGGGACCAGACACCGGGGAGCTGTTTTTT
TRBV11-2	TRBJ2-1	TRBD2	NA	CASSFFAGGGNEQFF	TGTGCCAGCAGCTTTTTCGCTGGGGGGGGCAATGAGCAGTTCTTC
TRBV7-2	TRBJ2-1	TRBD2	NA	CASSLGSSLAGVYNEQFF	TGTGCCAGCAGCTTAGGGAGCAGTCTAGCGGGGGTTTACAATGAGCAGTTCTTC
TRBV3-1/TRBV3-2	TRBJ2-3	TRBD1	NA	CASSQVTGGYADTQYF	TGTGCCAGCAGCCAAGTTACAGGGGGCTATGCAGATACGCAGTATTTT
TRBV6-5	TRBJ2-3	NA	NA	CASRIGPSSGTQYF	TGTGCCAGCAGAATCGGGCCGAGCTCCGGTACGCAGTATTTT
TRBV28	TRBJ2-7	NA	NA	CATRYGASSYEQYF	TGTGCCACCAGGTATGGGGCTAGCTCCTACGAGCAGTACTTC
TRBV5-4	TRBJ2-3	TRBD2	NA	CASSSGLDPDTQYF	TGTGCCAGCAGCTCGGGACTAGACCCAGATACGCAGTATTTT
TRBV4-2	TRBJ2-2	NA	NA	CASSPRQSNTGELFF	TGTGCCAGCAGCCCCAGACAGTCGAACACCGGGGAGCTGTTTTTT
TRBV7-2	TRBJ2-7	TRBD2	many	CASSSESGLAGVEQYF	TGTGCCAGCAGCTCCGAGTCGGGACTAGCGGGGGTCGAGCAGTACTTC
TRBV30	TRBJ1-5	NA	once	CAWSVSRDSNQPQHF	TGTGCCTGGAGTGTATCCAGGGACAGCAATCAGCCCCAGCATTTT
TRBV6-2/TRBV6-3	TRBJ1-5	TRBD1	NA	CASSWTGGSQPQHF	TGTGCCAGCAGTTGGACAGGGGGCAGCCAGCCCCAGCATTTT